Here is one TCR beta chain with its context. What it binds is unknown. The TCR beta libraries were generated through quantitative 5'-RACE incorporating molecular barcodes. One entry per CDR3 protein, called by TCRdb with MiXCR from the 5' RACE reads. The sample carries a few hundred thousand distinct CDR3 sequences, 6% to 8% recorded once. Germline V gene data show CDR1 as DFQATT and CDR2 as SNEGSKA (reference sequence). The CDR3 loop spans 19 amino acids. The V and J ends lost 3 bases and 0 bases, in that order; junction bases with no gene match: 8. The sample comes from a study of CD8 T cells in ankylosing spondylitis. Study outcomes and limitations: Blood from ankylosing spondylitis patients appeared to carry a characteristic roughly eight-variant TCR beta motif. Reportedly, matched ankylosing spondylitis synovial fluid was significantly enriched for disease-linked clones.

This clonotype was obtained from a male donor with ankylosing spondylitis. The material sequenced was blood, either unsorted or a sorted T cell fraction (not recorded which). V is TRBV20-1 and J is TRBJ2-1, with 16 positions matching TRBD2. The CDR3 coding sequence is TGCAGTGCTAGGGGGGGACTAGCGGGAGGGCCGAGCTCCTACAATGAGCAGTTCTTC. Protein sequence: CSARGGLAGGPSSYNEQFF.